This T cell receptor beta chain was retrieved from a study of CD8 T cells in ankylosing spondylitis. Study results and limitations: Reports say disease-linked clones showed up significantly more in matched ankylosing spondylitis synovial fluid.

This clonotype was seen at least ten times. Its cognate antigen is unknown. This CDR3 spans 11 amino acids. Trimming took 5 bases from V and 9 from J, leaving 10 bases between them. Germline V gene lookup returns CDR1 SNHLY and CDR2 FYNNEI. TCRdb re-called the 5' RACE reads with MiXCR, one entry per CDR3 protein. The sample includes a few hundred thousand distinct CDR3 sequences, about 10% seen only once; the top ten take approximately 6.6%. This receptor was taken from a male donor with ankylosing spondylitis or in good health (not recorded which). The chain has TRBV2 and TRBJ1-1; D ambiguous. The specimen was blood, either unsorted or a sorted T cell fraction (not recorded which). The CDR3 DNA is TGTGCCAGCAGTCCAGCAGTACAAGCTTTCTTT. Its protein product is CASSPAVQAFF. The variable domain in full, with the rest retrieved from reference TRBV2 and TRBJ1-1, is EPEVTQTPSHQVTQMGQEVILRCVPISNHLYFYWYRQILGQKVEFLVSFYNNEISEKSEIFDDQFSVERPDGSNFTLKIRSTKLEDSAMYFCASSPAVQAFFGQGTRLTVV.